Listed here are 32 T cell receptor beta chains from one sample, sequenced in a study of T cells expressing NK-cell markers. TCRdb processed the 5' RACE reads again and assigns one entry to each CDR3 protein, with no DNA. Reported are 550,000 to 600,000 distinct CDR3 sequences; the ten largest clones contain approximately 3.6%. The specimen sequenced was blood T cells: a sorted CD56 or NKG2C T cell subset, CD4+ or CD8+ T cells, or bulk PBMC T cells (not recorded which). All receptors come from a man between 18 and 29 years old in good health.

The chain couples TRBV11-3 to TRBJ2-1; TCRdb designates TRBD2, a call that cannot be tested without DNA. This CDR3 contains 15 residues. Germline CDR1 SGHNT, CDR2 YENEEA. The chain's CDR3 is CASSLGTVNPDEQFF.

The gene calls are TRBV5-1 and TRBJ2-4; TCRdb outputs TRBD1, but without DNA this stays unchecked. This CDR3 is 17 amino acids long. Germline assignment: CDR1 SGHRS and CDR2 YFSETQ. The CDR3 here is CASSLEPGGLSKNIQYF. Using reference TRBV5-1 and TRBJ2-4 for the parts outside the CDR3, the full variable domain is KAGVTQTPRYLIKTRGQQVTLSCSPISGHRSVSWYQQTPGQGLQFLFEYFSETQRNKGNFPGRFSGRQFSNSRSEMNVSTLELGDSALYLCASSLEPGGLSKNIQYFGAGTRLSVL.

This rearrangement joins TRBV4-2 to TRBJ2-7. Looked up from germline, CDR1 is LGHNA and CDR2 is YNFKEQ. This CDR3 has 15 amino acids. This CDR3 is CASSQDGGISYEQYF.

The chain carries TRBV12-3 or TRBV12-4 and TRBJ1-1; TCRdb indicates TRBD1, and absent DNA this call remains unverified. The CDR3 is 13 amino acids. Here the CDR3 reads CASGSERGTEAFF.

The chain has TRBV15 and TRBJ2-1. The CDR3 sequence is 12 residues long. CDR1 and CDR2 (germline): LNHNV, YYDKDF (reference sequence). CDR3: CATSSGVNEQFF.

This sequence joins TRBV7-3 and TRBJ1-2. The CDR3 totals 12 residues. The germline V gene has CDR1 SGHTA and CDR2 FQGTGA. CDR3 protein: CASSLRRRGYTF.

V gene TRBV20-1 combines with J gene TRBJ1-5; the D call of TRBD1 rests on TCRdb alone, since no DNA is present to check it. Per germline, CDR1 DFQATT and CDR2 SNEGSKA (reference sequence). There are 14 residues in the CDR3. The CDR3 here is CSARDPRGNQPQHF.

This sequence joins TRBV20-1 and TRBJ1-2; TCRdb's assignment of TRBD1 cannot be checked, as there is no DNA. The CDR3 has 11 residues. CDR1 and CDR2 (germline): DFQATT, SNEGSKA (reference sequence). The CDR3 spells CSARSPIGYTF.

The rearrangement joins TRBV5-1 to TRBJ2-2. The CDR3 totals 14 residues. Germline V lookup: CDR1 SGHRS, CDR2 YFSETQ. CDR3 amino acids: CASTVRGSAGELFF.

This rearrangement joins TRBV27 to TRBJ2-4; TCRdb's D gene call, TRBD1, goes unchecked for lack of DNA. The CDR3 loop spans 16 amino acids. CDR1 and CDR2 from the germline V gene are MNHEY and SMNVEV (reference sequence). CDR3 sequence reads: CASSFGGQKAKNIQYF.

V and J are TRBV6-5 and TRBJ1-1; TCRdb's assignment of TRBD1 cannot be checked, as there is no DNA. The CDR3 loop spans 14 amino acids. The germline V gene has CDR1 MNHEY and CDR2 SVGAGI. The CDR3 sequence is CASSLTDGNTEAFF.

The chain is built from TRBV11-2 and TRBJ2-3; no DNA is available, so the TRBD2 call from TCRdb remains unchecked. The CDR3 totals 16 residues. Per germline, CDR1 SGHAT and CDR2 FQNNGV. CDR3 sequence: CASTLLASAATDTQYF.

This chain connects TRBV21-1 to TRBJ1-2. TRBV21-1 is classified as a pseudogene. This CDR3 is 12 amino acids long. This chain's CDR3 is CASSKRGYGYTF.

The rearrangement joins TRBV5-1 to TRBJ2-2. The germline V gene encodes CDR1 SGHRS and CDR2 YFSETQ. The CDR3 totals 16 residues. The CDR3 is CASSLAPGSGTGELFF.

The J gene is TRBJ2-3, the V gene TRBV10-3; absent DNA, TCRdb's TRBD1 call cannot be checked. This CDR3 spans 13 amino acids. CDR1 ENHRY and CDR2 SYGVKD come from the germline V gene. CDR3: CAISPGTQDTQYF.

The chain joins TRBV12-3 or TRBV12-4 to TRBJ1-5. The CDR3 extends over 13 amino acids. This CDR3 reads CASSFSAGQPQHF.

The V and J genes are TRBV7-8 and TRBJ2-2; TCRdb gives TRBD2 as the D gene, but with no DNA this cannot be confirmed. The CDR3 totals 15 residues. CDR1 is SGHVS, CDR2 FQNEAQ, per germline. This CDR3 reads CASSSGLLNTGELFF.

The chain links TRBV7-9 to TRBJ1-2. Germline V CDR1 and CDR2: SEHNR, FQNEAQ (reference sequence). CDR3 length: 12 amino acids. The CDR3 sequence is CASSLRGELYTF. Full variable domain (outside the CDR3, taken from reference TRBV7-9 and TRBJ1-2): DTGVSQNPRHKITKRGQNVTFRCDPISEHNRLYWYRQTLGQGPEFLTYFQNEAQLEKSRLLSDRFSAERPKGSFSTLEIQRTEQGDSAMYLCASSLRGELYTFGSGTRLTVV.

This chain links TRBV11-2 with TRBJ2-5; absent DNA, TCRdb's TRBD1 call cannot be checked. This CDR3 spans 11 amino acids. Germline loops: CDR1 SGHAT, CDR2 FQNNGV. CDR3 region: CASSEAGAQYF.

This chain uses TRBV7-9 with TRBJ1-2; the TCRdb call, TRBD1, lacks DNA for checking. The CDR3 has 16 amino acids. Per the germline V gene, CDR1 is SEHNR and CDR2 is FQNEAQ (reference sequence). CDR3 amino acids: CASSTYAGRFNYGYTF. The variable domain in full, completed from reference TRBV7-9 and TRBJ1-2, reads DTGVSQNPRHKITKRGQNVTFRCDPISEHNRLYWYRQTLGQGPEFLTYFQNEAQLEKSRLLSDRFSAERPKGSFSTLEIQRTEQGDSAMYLCASSTYAGRFNYGYTFGSGTRLTVV.

V usage is TRBV19 and J usage is TRBJ1-2. Germline V gene sequence: CDR1 LNHDA, CDR2 SQIVND (reference sequence). CDR3 length: 13 residues. The CDR3 region is CASSISKNYGYTF.

The V call is TRBV6-2 or TRBV6-3, the J call TRBJ1-1; TCRdb names TRBD1, which stays unverified in the absence of DNA. The CDR3 has 16 amino acids. Germline loops: CDR1 MNHEY, CDR2 SVGEGT. The CDR3 region is CASSSIQGYANTEAFF.

The chain carries TRBV6-2 or TRBV6-3 and TRBJ1-3. Germline lookup yields CDR1 MNHEY and CDR2 SVGEGT. The CDR3 totals 14 residues. The CDR3 here is CASSYAAAGNTIYF.

This chain uses TRBV24-1 with TRBJ2-7; TCRdb's assignment of TRBD1 cannot be checked, as there is no DNA. The CDR3 length is 15 residues. The V gene's germline CDR1 is KGHDR and CDR2 SFDVKD. The CDR3 region is CATSDTKGQGYEQYF.

The V call is TRBV6-2 or TRBV6-3, the J call TRBJ2-7; the D call from TCRdb, TRBD2, cannot be confirmed without DNA. This CDR3 region has 13 residues. Germline CDR1 and CDR2: MNHEY and SVGEGT. The CDR3 region is CASRLAGGHEQYF.

The gene calls are TRBV12-3 or TRBV12-4 and TRBJ1-1. The CDR3 runs 16 residues. This chain's CDR3 is CASSPTHDGDNTEAFF.

V is TRBV6-2 or TRBV6-3 and J is TRBJ2-1; TCRdb's D call of TRBD2 is untestable without DNA. The CDR3 spans 14 residues. CDR1 MNHEY and CDR2 SVGEGT come from the germline V gene. CDR3 residues: CASSYRGTSGEQFF.

The chain employs TRBV18 and TRBJ2-5; the TCRdb call, TRBD1, lacks DNA for checking. The CDR3 covers 16 residues. Germline loops: CDR1 KGHSH, CDR2 LQKENI. CDR3 protein: CASSQPGQRAGETQYF.

The CDR3 reads CASSAGTGVRETQYF. The chain joins TRBV7-6 to TRBJ2-5; TCRdb indicates TRBD1, and absent DNA this call remains unverified. CDR3 size: 15 residues. Germline assignment: CDR1 SGHVS and CDR2 FNYEAQ.

CDR3 region: CASSQSGAGGYNEQFF. The chain uses TRBV4-1 and TRBJ2-1; absent DNA, TCRdb's TRBD2 call cannot be checked. CDR1 is MGHRA and CDR2 is YSYEKL in the germline V gene. The CDR3 consists of 16 residues.

This chain connects TRBV20-1 to TRBJ2-5; checking the TCRdb D call of TRBD1 is not possible without DNA. In germline, CDR1 is DFQATT, CDR2 SNEGSKA (reference sequence). This CDR3 region has 13 residues. The CDR3 reads CSAKGQGVGTQYF.

The genes are TRBV20-1 and TRBJ1-5; checking the TCRdb D call of TRBD1 is not possible without DNA. CDR1 and CDR2 from the germline V gene are DFQATT and SNEGSKA (reference sequence). The CDR3 runs to 13 residues. The CDR3 reads CSARTRDDRPQHF.